These 30 T cell receptor beta chains share one sample of origin, sequenced in a study of identical twins. TCRdb redid the calling of the 5' RACE reads with MiXCR, one entry per CDR3 protein. The top ten hold approximately 12% of the sample, which has around 95,000 distinct CDR3 sequences, roughly 6% seen once. The sample was memory T cells sorted from blood. Receptors originate from a woman in her forties or fifties in good health.

In its sample, this clonotype was seen many times. The chain carries TRBV25-1 and TRBJ1-4; D remains ambiguous. Germline V gene data show CDR1 as MGHDK and CDR2 as SYGVNS. The CDR3 consists of 12 residues. Between the trimmed V and J ends, which lost 2 bases and 4 bases, there was a span of 2 bases. The CDR3, as DNA: TGTGCCAGCAGTGAAATTAATGAAAAACTGTTTTTT. Protein sequence: CASSEINEKLFF. The whole variable domain, filled in from reference TRBV25-1 and TRBJ1-4, reads EADIYQTPRYLVIGTGKKITLECSQTMGHDKMYWYQQDPGMELHLIHYSYGVNSTEKGDLSSESTVSRIRTEHFPLTLESARPSHTSQYLCASSEINEKLFFGSGTQLSVL.

This clonotype was detected many times. This rearrangement joins TRBV7-9 to TRBJ2-3, with D hard to call. This CDR3 spans 16 amino acids. V was cut by 5 bases and J by 0 bases, with 15 bases left in between. The V gene's germline CDR1 is SEHNR and CDR2 FQNEAQ (reference sequence). CDR3 bases: TGTGCCAGCAGCCCCTTAGCCTACGCTAGCACAGATACGCAGTATTTT. This translates into CASSPLAYASTDTQYF.

In its sample, this clonotype was seen a few times. V and J are TRBV29-1 and TRBJ2-1, with 11 positions matching TRBD1. J lost 8 bases, V lost 7 bases, and 10 bases had no gene match. The CDR3 has 14 amino acids. CDR1 and CDR2 from the germline V gene are SQVTM and ANQGSEA. CDR3 sequence: CSATGTGGRYEQFF. The CDR3 coding sequence is TGCAGCGCAACCGGGACAGGGGGAAGGTATGAGCAGTTCTTC.

This clonotype was counted only a few times. The chain is built from TRBV7-8 and TRBJ2-6; D might be TRBD1 (6 bases). This CDR3 region has 18 residues. Per germline, CDR1 SGHVS and CDR2 FQNEAQ. Trimming removed 5 bases at V and 2 bases at J, with 19 bases between. The CDR3 nucleotides are TGTGCCAGCAGCACGCTGGACAGCAACCTCCCTGGGGCCAACGTCCTGACTTTC. Amino acids: CASSTLDSNLPGANVLTF.

V is TRBV29-1 and J is TRBJ2-7; D is unresolved. The CDR3 loop spans 14 amino acids. The V and J ends lost 4 bases and 0 bases respectively, with 13 bases between them. Germline CDR1 is SQVTM and CDR2 is ANQGSEA. The CDR3 DNA sequence: TGCAGCGTTGTTCGAGACTCGAGCTCCTACGAGCAGTACTTC. Encoded protein: CSVVRDSSSYEQYF.

This clonotype was seen at least ten times. The genes are TRBV4-2 and TRBJ2-5; the match to TRBD2 covers 12 bases. There are 13 residues in the CDR3. Germline CDR1 LGHNA, CDR2 YNFKEQ. Trimming took 8 bases from V and 4 from J; bases not matched to a gene: 2. The CDR3 sequence is CASRGLAGETQYF. The CDR3 region has the DNA TGTGCCAGCCGGGGACTAGCGGGAGAGACCCAGTACTTC.

At least ten counts were recorded for this clonotype. CDR3 residues: CASSAEAAGGITDTQYF. The CDR3 region has the DNA TGCGCCAGCAGCGCGGAGGCAGCGGGAGGGATAACAGATACGCAGTATTTT. The rearrangement uses TRBV5-1 and TRBJ2-3, with TRBD2 matching over 10 bases. V shed 4 bases and J 3 bases; nucleotides not matched to a gene: 11. CDR1 is SGHRS and CDR2 is YFSETQ in the germline V gene. The CDR3 spans 17 residues.

This clonotype is medium-sized by share. The gene calls are TRBV11-2 and TRBJ2-2, with D possibly matching TRBD1 (6 bases). CDR1 is SGHAT and CDR2 is FQNNGV in the germline V gene. This CDR3 spans 16 amino acids. V was cut by 5 bases and J by 1 base, with 14 bases left in between. Written as DNA, the CDR3 is TGTGCCAGCAGCCCTAGGGCAGGGGTGAACACCGGGGAGCTGTTTTTT. It yields the protein CASSPRAGVNTGELFF.

This clonotype was recorded at least ten times. The chain couples TRBV5-1 to TRBJ1-4, with D perhaps matching TRBD1 (6 bases). Germline V gene sequence: CDR1 SGHRS, CDR2 YFSETQ. Trimming shortened V by 4 bases and J by 8 bases, and 18 bases separated the two germline ends. This CDR3 spans 15 amino acids. CDR3 in DNA: TGCGCCAGCAGCACCTCCGGGGGGGCAGGAGAAAAACTGTTTTTT. Its translation is CASSTSGGAGEKLFF.

This clonotype was recorded at least ten times. The chain combines TRBV24-1 with TRBJ2-5, with 7 bases matching TRBD1. V lost 3 bases, J lost 5 bases, and 8 bases stayed unmatched. Germline lookup yields CDR1 KGHDR and CDR2 SFDVKD. The CDR3 sequence is 15 residues long. The CDR3, as DNA: TGTGCCACCAGTGATCCTACTAGGGGGCGGGAGACCCAGTACTTC. This sequence encodes CATSDPTRGRETQYF.

This clonotype was observed at least ten times. The chain carries TRBV12-3 or TRBV12-4 and TRBJ2-1, with 9 nucleotides matching TRBD1. This CDR3 region has 15 residues. Trimming at V came to 3 bases and at J to 6 bases, leaving 6 bases not matched to a gene. The CDR3, as DNA: TGTGCCAGCAGTTTCGGACAGGGGAATAGCAATGAGCAGTTCTTC. Amino acids: CASSFGQGNSNEQFF.

This clonotype occurred many times. This chain uses TRBV19 with TRBJ2-7; D may correspond to TRBD1 or TRBD2 (6 bases each). The length of the CDR3 is 16 residues. In germline, CDR1 is LNHDA, CDR2 SQIVND (reference sequence). V was clipped by 3 bases and J by 7 bases, with 22 bases between them. CDR3 loop: CASSMRPGQGAGEQYF. The CDR3 DNA follows: TGTGCCAGTAGTATGCGCCCGGGACAAGGGGCGGGAGAGCAGTACTTC.

This clonotype appeared many times. This chain links TRBV5-1 with TRBJ2-3; tentatively, D is TRBD1 (6 bases). CDR1 SGHRS and CDR2 YFSETQ come from the germline V gene. V was pared by 6 bases and J by 4 bases, with 9 bases between. The CDR3 is 12 residues long. Here the CDR3 reads CASTRGADTQYF. The CDR3 coding sequence is TGCGCCAGCACCAGGGGTGCAGATACGCAGTATTTT.

This clonotype was recorded at least ten times. The rearrangement links TRBV3-1 to TRBJ2-5; D is perhaps TRBD1 (8 bases). The CDR3 length is 15 residues. CDR1 is LGHDT, CDR2 YNNKEL, per germline (reference sequence). V gave up 6 bases and J gave up 2 bases, with 16 bases separating them. The CDR3 sequence is CASRYGQGGQETQYF. CDR3 DNA sequence: TGTGCCAGCAGATACGGACAGGGAGGGCAAGAGACCCAGTACTTC.

This clonotype was seen at least ten times. DNA of the CDR3: TGTGCCAGCTCACTTGGTCCAGTTAGCAATCAGCCCCAGCATTTT. Residues: CASSLGPVSNQPQHF. This chain uses TRBV18 with TRBJ1-5, with unresolved D. V was pared by 4 bases and J by 0 bases, with 10 bases between. Germline V gene sequence: CDR1 KGHSH, CDR2 LQKENI. The CDR3 covers 15 residues.

This clonotype has a count of ten or more. The chain joins TRBV19 to TRBJ2-1; TRBD1 matches at 7 bases. This CDR3 is 15 amino acids long. Germline lookup yields CDR1 LNHDA and CDR2 SQIVND (reference sequence). V dropped 6 bases and J dropped 6; count of bases not matched to a gene: 11. The CDR3 loop reads CASSPGTGVRNEQFF. CDR3 DNA: TGTGCCAGTAGCCCCGGTACAGGGGTCCGCAATGAGCAGTTCTTC.

The table lists this clonotype with a few counts. The J gene is TRBJ2-3, the V gene TRBV10-2; the D is unclear. The V and J ends lost 8 bases and 1 base respectively, with 10 bases between them. Germline V CDR1 and CDR2: WSHSY, SAAADI. This CDR3 is built from 13 residues. The CDR3 region has the DNA TGCGCCAGCTCTGTCATCGGCACAGATACGCAGTATTTT. Its protein product is CASSVIGTDTQYF.

V gene TRBV27 combines with J gene TRBJ2-5; D remains unclear. V was shortened by 3 bases and J by 3 bases, with 14 bases between the two germline ends. The CDR3 runs 15 residues. CDR1 and CDR2 (germline): MNHEY, SMNVEV (reference sequence). CDR3 coding DNA: TGTGCCAGCAGTTTTTACCCGAGTACCGAAGAGACCCAGTACTTC. This translates into CASSFYPSTEETQYF.

This clonotype has at least ten counts. The chain links TRBV5-1 to TRBJ2-1; perhaps TRBD2 as D (5 bases). Looked up from germline, CDR1 is SGHRS and CDR2 is YFSETQ. Trimming removed 5 bases from V and 6 bases from J, with 15 bases in between. The CDR3 is made up of 14 amino acids. CDR3 region: CASRASQGRNEQFF. CDR3 sequence (DNA): TGCGCCAGCAGGGCTAGCCAAGGGCGCAATGAGCAGTTCTTC.

V is TRBV6-4 and J is TRBJ2-1, with 10 bases that match TRBD2. Germline trimming cut 3 bases from V and 8 bases from J; bases unmatched to any gene: 4. Germline CDR1 is MRHNA and CDR2 is SNTAGT. CDR3 length: 14 amino acids. CDR3: CASSEGGTSDEQFF. CDR3 coding DNA: TGTGCCAGCAGTGAGGGCGGGACTAGCGATGAGCAGTTCTTC.

This clonotype was recorded at least ten times. The chain is built from TRBV5-1 and TRBJ1-5; TRBD1 matches 7 bases. The V gene's germline CDR1 is SGHRS and CDR2 YFSETQ. This CDR3 contains 15 residues. The V segment lost 4 bases and the J segment 4 bases; nucleotides outside the gene matches: 8. CDR3 residues: CASSEGTAGNQPQHF. CDR3 sequence (DNA): TGCGCCAGCAGCGAGGGGACAGCGGGAAATCAGCCCCAGCATTTT.

In this sample, this clonotype turned up a few times. V and J are TRBV30 and TRBJ2-1, with 7 bases aligning to TRBD2. This CDR3 has 11 residues. V was clipped by 2 bases and J by 15 bases; unmatched bases: 7. The germline V gene encodes CDR1 GTSNPN and CDR2 SVGIG (reference sequence). CDR3 DNA sequence: TGTGCCTGGAGTAGCGGGACCCCACCGTTCTTC. It is translated as CAWSSGTPPFF.

A remark on this clonotype: The junction and the germline gene differ at one end; a read error may be behind it. The V call is TRBV7-9, the J call TRBJ2-7, with 7 nucleotides matching TRBD1. Germline V lookup: CDR1 SEHNR, CDR2 FQNEAQ (reference sequence). This CDR3 is 12 amino acids long. The chain's CDR3 is CASSSDTWGQKF. The CDR3 region has the DNA TGTGCCAGCAGCTCGGATACTTGGGGACAGAAGTTC.

In this sample, this clonotype turned up many times. The chain carries TRBV12-3 or TRBV12-4 and TRBJ1-4; 7 bases line up with TRBD1. This CDR3 is 12 amino acids long. V lost 6 bases, J lost 13 bases, and 8 bases stayed unmatched. The CDR3: CASRGYRGGLFF. CDR3 coding DNA: TGTGCCAGCAGGGGATACAGGGGAGGACTGTTTTTT.

The table lists this clonotype with many counts. This sequence joins TRBV4-1 and TRBJ1-6, with D perhaps matching TRBD1 (6 bases). Deletions cut 7 bases from V and 10 bases from J, with 20 bases between. The CDR3 consists of 15 residues. Germline V CDR1 and CDR2: MGHRA, YSYEKL. The CDR3 reads CASTERVRGLSPLHF. CDR3 coding DNA: TGCGCCAGCACCGAGCGGGTCAGGGGATTGTCACCCCTCCACTTT.

This clonotype was counted at least ten times. The chain combines TRBV28 with TRBJ2-6, with D unresolved. Germline V lookup: CDR1 MDHEN, CDR2 SYDVKM. V dropped 8 bases and J dropped 0 bases, with 11 bases sitting between them. The length of the CDR3 is 15 residues. CDR3 in DNA: TGTGCCAGCGGGATCAGAATCTCTGGGGCCAACGTCCTGACTTTC. Encoded protein: CASGIRISGANVLTF.

The V and J genes are TRBV20-1 and TRBJ1-1, with 7 bases aligning to TRBD1. The CDR3 extends over 15 amino acids. CDR1 and CDR2 (germline): DFQATT, SNEGSKA (reference sequence). The V gene end was trimmed by 6 bases and the J gene end by 0 bases; junction bases not matched to a gene: 10. In DNA, the CDR3 is TGCAGTGCCCACATACAGGGGAGAATGAACACTGAAGCTTTCTTT. It translates to CSAHIQGRMNTEAFF.

This clonotype showed up many times. This rearrangement joins TRBV6-1 to TRBJ1-1; no clear D. V lost 6 bases and J 9 bases, leaving 11 bases between the germline ends. The CDR3 spans 11 residues. Germline values: CDR1 MNHNS, CDR2 SASEGT. In nucleotides, the CDR3 is TGTGCCAGCAGCGACTTTAGGCAAGCTTTCTTT. This gives the protein CASSDFRQAFF.

This clonotype appeared many times. The J gene is TRBJ2-7, the V gene TRBV18; D is unresolved. The V end was cut by 6 bases, the J end by 3 bases, with 24 bases between. Germline lookup yields CDR1 KGHSH and CDR2 LQKENI. The CDR3 runs to 17 residues. CDR3 residues: CASSTNTASLTLYEQYF. For the CDR3, the DNA is TGTGCCAGCTCGACGAACACAGCTTCCCTCACCCTCTACGAGCAGTACTTC.

This clonotype was counted a few times. The CDR3 carries no conserved terminal phenylalanine or tryptophan, so it likely arises from a read error. The rearrangement joins TRBV20-1 to TRBJ2-5; D unresolved. The germline V gene encodes CDR1 DFQATT and CDR2 SNEGSKA (reference sequence). This CDR3 comprises 12 residues. The CDR3 sequence is CSALARQETQYS. DNA of the CDR3: TGCAGCGCACTGGCCCGGCAAGAGACCCAGTACTCC.